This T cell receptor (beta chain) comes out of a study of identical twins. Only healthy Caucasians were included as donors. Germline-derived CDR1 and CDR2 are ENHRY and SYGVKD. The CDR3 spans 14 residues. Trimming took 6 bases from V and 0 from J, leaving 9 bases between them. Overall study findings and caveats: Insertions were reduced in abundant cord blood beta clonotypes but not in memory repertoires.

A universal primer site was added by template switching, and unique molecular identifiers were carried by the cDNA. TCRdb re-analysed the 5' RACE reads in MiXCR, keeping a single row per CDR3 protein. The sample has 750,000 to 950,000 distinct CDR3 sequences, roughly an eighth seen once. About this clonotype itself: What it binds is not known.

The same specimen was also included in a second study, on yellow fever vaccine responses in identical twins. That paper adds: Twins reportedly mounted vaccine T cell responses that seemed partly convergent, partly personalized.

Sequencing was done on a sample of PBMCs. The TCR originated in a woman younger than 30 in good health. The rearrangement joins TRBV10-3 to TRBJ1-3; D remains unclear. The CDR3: CAIRQESSGNTIYF. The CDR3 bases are TGTGCCATCAGGCAGGAAAGCTCTGGAAACACCATATATTTT.